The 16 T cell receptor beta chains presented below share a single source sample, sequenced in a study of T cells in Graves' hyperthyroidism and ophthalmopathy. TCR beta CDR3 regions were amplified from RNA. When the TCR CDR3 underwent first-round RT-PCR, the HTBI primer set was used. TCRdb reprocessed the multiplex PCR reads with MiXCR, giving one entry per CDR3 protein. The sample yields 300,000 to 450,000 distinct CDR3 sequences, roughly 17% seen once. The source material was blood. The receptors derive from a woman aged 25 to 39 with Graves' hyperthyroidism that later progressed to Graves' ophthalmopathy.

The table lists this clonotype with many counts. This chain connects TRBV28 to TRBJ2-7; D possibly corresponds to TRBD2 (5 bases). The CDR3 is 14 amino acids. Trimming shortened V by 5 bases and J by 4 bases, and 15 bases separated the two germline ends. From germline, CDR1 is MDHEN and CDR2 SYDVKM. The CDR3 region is CASSQYGVTYEQYF. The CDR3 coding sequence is TGTGCCAGCAGTCAATACGGGGTGACTTACGAGCAGTACTTC.

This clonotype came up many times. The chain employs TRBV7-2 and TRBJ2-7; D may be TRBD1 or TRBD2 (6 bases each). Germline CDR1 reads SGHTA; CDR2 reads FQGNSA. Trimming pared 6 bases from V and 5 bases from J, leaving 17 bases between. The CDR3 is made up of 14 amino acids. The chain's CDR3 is CASSPLSGAHEQYF. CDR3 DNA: TGTGCCAGCAGTCCTCTCTCGGGGGCCCACGAGCAGTACTTC.

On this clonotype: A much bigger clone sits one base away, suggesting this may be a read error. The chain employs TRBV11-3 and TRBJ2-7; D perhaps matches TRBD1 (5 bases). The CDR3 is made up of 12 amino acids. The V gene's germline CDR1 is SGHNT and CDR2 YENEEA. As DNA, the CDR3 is TGTGCCAGCAGCTCAGACAGCTACGAGCTGTACTTC. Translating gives CASSSDSYELYF. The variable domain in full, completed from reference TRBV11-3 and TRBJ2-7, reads EAGVVQSPRYKIIEKKQPVAFWCNPISGHNTLYWYLQNLGQGPELLIRYENEEAVDDSQLPKDRFSAERLKGVDSTLKIQPAELGDSAVYLCASSSDSYELYFGPGTRLTVT.

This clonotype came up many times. CDR3 coding DNA: TGTGCCAGCAGTTTAAGGGGTCTTGAGCAGTTCTTC. Amino acids: CASSLRGLEQFF. V and J are TRBV12-3 or TRBV12-4 and TRBJ2-1, with D possibly TRBD1 on 5 matching bases. The CDR3 runs 12 residues. V lost 2 bases and J 9 bases, leaving 8 bases between the germline ends.

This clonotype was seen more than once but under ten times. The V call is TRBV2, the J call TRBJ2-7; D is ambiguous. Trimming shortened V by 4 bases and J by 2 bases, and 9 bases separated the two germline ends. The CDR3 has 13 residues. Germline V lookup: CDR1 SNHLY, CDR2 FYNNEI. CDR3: CASSVGYPYEQYF. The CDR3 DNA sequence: TGTGCCAGCAGTGTAGGTTACCCCTACGAGCAGTACTTC.

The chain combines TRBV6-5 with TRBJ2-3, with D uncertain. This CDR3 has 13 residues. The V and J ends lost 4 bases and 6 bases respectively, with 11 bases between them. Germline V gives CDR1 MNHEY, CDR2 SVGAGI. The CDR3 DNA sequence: TGTGCCAGCAGTTCATCGATCGAGGATACGCAGTATTTT. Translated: CASSSSIEDTQYF.

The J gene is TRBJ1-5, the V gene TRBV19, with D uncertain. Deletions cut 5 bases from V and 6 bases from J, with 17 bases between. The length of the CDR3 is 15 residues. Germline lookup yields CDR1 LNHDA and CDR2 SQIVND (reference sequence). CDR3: CASSLRPGGSQPQHF. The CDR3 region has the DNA TGTGCCAGTAGTTTACGACCCGGAGGGAGTCAGCCCCAGCATTTT. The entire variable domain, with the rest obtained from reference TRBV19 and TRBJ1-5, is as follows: DGGITQSPKYLFRKEGQNVTLSCEQNLNHDAMYWYRQDPGQGLRLIYYSQIVNDFQKGDIAEGYSVSREKKESFPLTVTSAQKNPTAFYLCASSLRPGGSQPQHFGDGTRLSIL.

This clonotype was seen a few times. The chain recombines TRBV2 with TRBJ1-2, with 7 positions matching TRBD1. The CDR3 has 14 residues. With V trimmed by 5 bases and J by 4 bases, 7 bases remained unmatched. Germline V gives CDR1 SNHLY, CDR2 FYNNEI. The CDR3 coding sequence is TGTGCCAGCAGTCCCAGCGCAGGGGGCTATGGCTACACCTTC. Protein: CASSPSAGGYGYTF. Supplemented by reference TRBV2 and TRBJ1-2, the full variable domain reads EPEVTQTPSHQVTQMGQEVILRCVPISNHLYFYWYRQILGQKVEFLVSFYNNEISEKSEIFDDQFSVERPDGSNFTLKIRSTKLEDSAMYFCASSPSAGGYGYTFGSGTRLTVV.

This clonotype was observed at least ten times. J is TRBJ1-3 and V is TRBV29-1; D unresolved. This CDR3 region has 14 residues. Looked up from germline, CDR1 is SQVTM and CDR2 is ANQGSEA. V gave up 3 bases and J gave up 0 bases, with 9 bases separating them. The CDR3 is CSVESGSSGNTIYF. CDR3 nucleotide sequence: TGCAGCGTTGAGTCGGGGAGCTCTGGAAACACCATATATTTT.

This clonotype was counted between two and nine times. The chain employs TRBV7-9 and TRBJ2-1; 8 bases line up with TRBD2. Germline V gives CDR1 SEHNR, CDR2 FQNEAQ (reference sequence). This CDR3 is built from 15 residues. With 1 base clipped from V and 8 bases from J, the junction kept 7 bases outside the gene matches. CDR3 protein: CASSLVTGGPDEQFF. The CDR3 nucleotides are TGTGCCAGCAGCTTAGTGACGGGGGGGCCCGATGAGCAGTTCTTC.

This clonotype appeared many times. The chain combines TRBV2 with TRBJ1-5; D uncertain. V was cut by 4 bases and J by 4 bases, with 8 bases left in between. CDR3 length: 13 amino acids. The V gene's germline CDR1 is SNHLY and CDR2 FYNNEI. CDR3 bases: TGTGCCAGCAGTGGGCCAGCTAATCAGCCCCAGCATTTT. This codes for CASSGPANQPQHF.

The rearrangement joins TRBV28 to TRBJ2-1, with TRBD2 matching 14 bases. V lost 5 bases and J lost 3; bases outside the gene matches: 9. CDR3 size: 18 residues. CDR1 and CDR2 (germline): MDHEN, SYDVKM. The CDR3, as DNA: TGTGCCAGCAGTAAACCGGGACTAGCGGGAGCAAACTACAATGAGCAGTTCTTC. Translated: CASSKPGLAGANYNEQFF.

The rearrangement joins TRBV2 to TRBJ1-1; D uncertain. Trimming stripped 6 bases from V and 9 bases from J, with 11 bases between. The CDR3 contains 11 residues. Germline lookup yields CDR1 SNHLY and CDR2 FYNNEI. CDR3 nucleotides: TGTGCCAGCAGGGAGGCTCCGAAAGCTTTCTTT. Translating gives CASREAPKAFF.

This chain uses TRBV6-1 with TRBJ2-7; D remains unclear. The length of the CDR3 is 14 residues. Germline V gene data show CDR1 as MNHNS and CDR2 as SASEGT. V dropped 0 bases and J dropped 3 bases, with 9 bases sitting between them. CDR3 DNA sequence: TGTGCCAGCAGTGAAGCGGCACCCCTCTACGAGCAGTACTTC. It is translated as CASSEAAPLYEQYF.

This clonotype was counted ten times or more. The CDR3 sequence is CASNSINEKLFF. In DNA form, the CDR3 reads TGTGCCAGCAATTCCATAAATGAAAAACTGTTTTTT. The chain joins TRBV7-9 to TRBJ1-4; D gene ambiguous. Germline V gene lookup returns CDR1 SEHNR and CDR2 FQNEAQ (reference sequence). The CDR3 contains 12 residues. V lost 7 bases to trimming and J lost 5 bases, with 8 bases between them. Based on the CDR3 plus reference TRBV7-9 and TRBJ1-4, the full variable domain is DTGVSQNPRHKITKRGQNVTFRCDPISEHNRLYWYRQTLGQGPEFLTYFQNEAQLEKSRLLSDRFSAERPKGSFSTLEIQRTEQGDSAMYLCASNSINEKLFFGSGTQLSVL.

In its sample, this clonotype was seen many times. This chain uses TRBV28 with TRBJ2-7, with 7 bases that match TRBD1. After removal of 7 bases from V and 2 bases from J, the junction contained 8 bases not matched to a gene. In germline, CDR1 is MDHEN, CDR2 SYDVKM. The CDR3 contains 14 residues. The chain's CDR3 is CASTVGQRAYEQYF. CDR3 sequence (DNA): TGTGCCAGCACCGTGGGACAGAGAGCCTACGAGCAGTACTTC.